Given below is one T cell receptor (beta chain) in context. The entry originates in a study of control samples from healthy donors and cancer patients. The ends were cut back, 6 bases at V and 4 bases at J, with 12 bases in the middle. Germline V gives CDR1 LGHDT, CDR2 YNNKEL (reference sequence). This CDR3 contains 13 residues. Clones were sequenced by immunoSEQ multiplex PCR, and TCRdb holds only the in-frame ones, with some missing. Here the sample spans roughly 98,000 clones, almost 85% being singletons. This clonotype originated in a woman in her sixties or seventies in good health. V is TRBV3-1 (or the pseudogene TRBV3-2) and J is TRBJ1-1; tentative D call: TRBD1 (6 bases). Sequenced material: blood. The CDR3 reads CASSQTRGTEAFF. The CDR3 DNA reads as TGTGCCAGCAGTCAGACCAGGGGCACTGAAGCTTTCTTT.